In this sample, the clone carrying this TCR beta chain turned up a few times. Its antigen is not identified. The CDR3 spans 14 residues. Trimming removed 8 bases from V and 4 bases from J, with 17 bases in between. Germline V gives CDR1 SNHLY, CDR2 FYNNEI. This specimen comes from a study of T cell responses to AZD1222 COVID-19 vaccine. General observations from the study: The donors showed a predominance of white British ancestry and of females, with possible underestimation of clonal diversity. Close to half of spike-specific TCRs reportedly recognize unmutated variant regions. An increase in Spike-specific TCR breadth and depth was observed after two AZD1222 doses.

Clones were sequenced by immunoSEQ multiplex PCR, and TCRdb holds only the in-frame ones, with some missing. The sample yields 130,000 to 150,000 clones, about 89% seen once. The origin of this receptor is an adult in good health. V gene TRBV2 combines with J gene TRBJ1-1, with D maybe TRBD1 (6 bases). The material sequenced was peripheral blood, taken on day 0 of MenACWY control vaccination. CDR3 in amino acids: CASLTGRASTEAFF. Here the CDR3 DNA reads TGTGCCAGCCTTACAGGGCGAGCGAGCACTGAAGCTTTCTTT.